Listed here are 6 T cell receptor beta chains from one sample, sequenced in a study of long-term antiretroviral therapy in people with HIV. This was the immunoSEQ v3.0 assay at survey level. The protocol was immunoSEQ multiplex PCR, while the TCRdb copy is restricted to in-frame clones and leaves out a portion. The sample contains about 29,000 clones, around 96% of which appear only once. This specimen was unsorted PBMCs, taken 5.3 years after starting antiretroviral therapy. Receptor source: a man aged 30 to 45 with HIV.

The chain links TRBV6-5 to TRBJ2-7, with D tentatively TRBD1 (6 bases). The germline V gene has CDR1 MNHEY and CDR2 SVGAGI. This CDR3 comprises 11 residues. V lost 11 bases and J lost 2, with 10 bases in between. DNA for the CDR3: TGTGCCGCTACAGGGCCCTACGAGCAGTACTTC. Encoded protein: CAATGPYEQYF.

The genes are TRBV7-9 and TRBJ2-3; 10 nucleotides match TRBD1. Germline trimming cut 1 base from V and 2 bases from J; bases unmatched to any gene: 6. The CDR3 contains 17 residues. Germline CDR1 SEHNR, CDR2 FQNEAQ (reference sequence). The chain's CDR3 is CASSLVGQGVNTDTQYF. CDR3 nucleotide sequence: TGTGCCAGCAGCTTAGTCGGACAGGGGGTAAACACAGATACGCAGTATTTT.

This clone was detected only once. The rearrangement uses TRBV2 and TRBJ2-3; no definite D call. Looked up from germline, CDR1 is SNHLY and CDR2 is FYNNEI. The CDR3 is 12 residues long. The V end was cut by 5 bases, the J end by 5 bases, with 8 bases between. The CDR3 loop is CASSYSLDTQYF. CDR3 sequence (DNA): TGTGCCAGCAGTTACAGCCTAGATACGCAGTATTTT. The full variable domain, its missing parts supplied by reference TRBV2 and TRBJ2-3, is EPEVTQTPSHQVTQMGQEVILRCVPISNHLYFYWYRQILGQKVEFLVSFYNNEISEKSEIFDDQFSVERPDGSNFTLKIRSTKLEDSAMYFCASSYSLDTQYFGPGTRLTVL.

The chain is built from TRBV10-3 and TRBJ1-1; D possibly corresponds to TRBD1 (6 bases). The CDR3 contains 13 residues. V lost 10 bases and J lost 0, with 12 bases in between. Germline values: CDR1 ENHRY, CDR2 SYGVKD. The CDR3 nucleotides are TGTGCCAGCAAGAGGGACATGAACACTGAAGCTTTCTTT. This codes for CASKRDMNTEAFF.

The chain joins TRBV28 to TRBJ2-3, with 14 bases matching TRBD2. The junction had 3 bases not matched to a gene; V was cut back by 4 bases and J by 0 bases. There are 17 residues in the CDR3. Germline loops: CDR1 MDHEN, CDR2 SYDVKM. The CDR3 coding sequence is TGTGCCAGCAGTTCGACTAGCGGGAGGGGTAGCACAGATACGCAGTATTTT. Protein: CASSSTSGRGSTDTQYF. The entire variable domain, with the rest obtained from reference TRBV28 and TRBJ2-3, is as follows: DVKVTQSSRYLVKRTGEKVFLECVQDMDHENMFWYRQDPGLGLRLIYFSYDVKMKEKGDIPEGYSVSREKKERFSLILESASTNQTSMYLCASSSTSGRGSTDTQYFGPGTRLTVL.

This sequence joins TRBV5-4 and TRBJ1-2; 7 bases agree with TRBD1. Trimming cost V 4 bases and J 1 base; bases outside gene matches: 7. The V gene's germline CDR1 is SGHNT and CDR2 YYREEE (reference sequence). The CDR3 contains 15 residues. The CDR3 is CASSPRGQINYGYTF. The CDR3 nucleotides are TGTGCCAGCAGCCCGCGGGGACAGATTAACTATGGCTACACCTTC. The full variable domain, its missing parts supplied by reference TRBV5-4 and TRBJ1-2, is ETGVTQSPTHLIKTRGQQVTLRCSSQSGHNTVSWYQQALGQGPQFIFQYYREEENGRGNFPPRFSGLQFPNYSSELNVNALELDDSALYLCASSPRGQINYGYTFGSGTRLTVV.